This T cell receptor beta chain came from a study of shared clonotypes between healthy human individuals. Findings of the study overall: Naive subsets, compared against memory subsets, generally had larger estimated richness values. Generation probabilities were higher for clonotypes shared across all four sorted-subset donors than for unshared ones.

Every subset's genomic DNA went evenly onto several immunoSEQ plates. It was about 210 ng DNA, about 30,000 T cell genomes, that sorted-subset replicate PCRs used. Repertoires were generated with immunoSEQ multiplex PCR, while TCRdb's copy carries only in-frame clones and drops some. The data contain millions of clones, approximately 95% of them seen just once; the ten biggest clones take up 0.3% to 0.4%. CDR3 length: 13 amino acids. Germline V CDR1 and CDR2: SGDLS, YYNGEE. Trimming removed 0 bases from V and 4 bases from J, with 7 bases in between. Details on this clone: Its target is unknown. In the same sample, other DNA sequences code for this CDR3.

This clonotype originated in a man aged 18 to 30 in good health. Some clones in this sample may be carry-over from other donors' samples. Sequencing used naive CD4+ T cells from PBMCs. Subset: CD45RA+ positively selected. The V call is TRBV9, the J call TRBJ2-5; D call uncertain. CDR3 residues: CASSVGTGETQYF. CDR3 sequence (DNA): TGTGCCAGCAGCGTAGGGACGGGAGAGACCCAGTACTTC.